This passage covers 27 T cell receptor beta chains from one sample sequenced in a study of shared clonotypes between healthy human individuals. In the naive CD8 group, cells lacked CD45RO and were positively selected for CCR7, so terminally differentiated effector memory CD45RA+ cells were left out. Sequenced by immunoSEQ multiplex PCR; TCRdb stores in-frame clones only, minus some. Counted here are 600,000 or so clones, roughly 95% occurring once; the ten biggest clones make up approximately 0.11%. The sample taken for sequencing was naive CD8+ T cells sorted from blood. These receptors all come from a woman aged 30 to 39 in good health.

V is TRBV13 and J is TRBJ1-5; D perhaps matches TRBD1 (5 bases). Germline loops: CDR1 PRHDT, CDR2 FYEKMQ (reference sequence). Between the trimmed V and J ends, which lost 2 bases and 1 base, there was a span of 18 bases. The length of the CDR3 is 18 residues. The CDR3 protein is CASSLLGGGYESNQPQHF. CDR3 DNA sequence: TGTGCCAGCAGCTTATTGGGGGGAGGGTATGAAAGCAATCAGCCCCAGCATTTT.

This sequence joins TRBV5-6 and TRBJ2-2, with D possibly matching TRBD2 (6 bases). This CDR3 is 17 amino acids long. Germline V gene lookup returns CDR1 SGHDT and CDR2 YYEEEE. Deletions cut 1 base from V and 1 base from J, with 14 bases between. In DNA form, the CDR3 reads TGTGCCAGCAGCTTGACCGGCGGGATCAGGAACACCGGGGAGCTGTTTTTT. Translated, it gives CASSLTGGIRNTGELFF.

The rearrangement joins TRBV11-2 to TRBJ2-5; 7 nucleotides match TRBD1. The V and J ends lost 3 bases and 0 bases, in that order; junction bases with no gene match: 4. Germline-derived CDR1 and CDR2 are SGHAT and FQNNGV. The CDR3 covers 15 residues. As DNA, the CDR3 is TGTGCCAGCAGCTTTGACAGGGCGTACCAAGAGACCCAGTACTTC. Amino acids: CASSFDRAYQETQYF.

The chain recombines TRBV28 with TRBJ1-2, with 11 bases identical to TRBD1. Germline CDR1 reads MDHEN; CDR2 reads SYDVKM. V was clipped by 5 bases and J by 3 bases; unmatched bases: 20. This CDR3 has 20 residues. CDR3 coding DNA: TGTGCCAGCAGTCCTAATCCTCGGTATGGGACAGGGGGGATTGACTATGGCTACACCTTC. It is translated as CASSPNPRYGTGGIDYGYTF.

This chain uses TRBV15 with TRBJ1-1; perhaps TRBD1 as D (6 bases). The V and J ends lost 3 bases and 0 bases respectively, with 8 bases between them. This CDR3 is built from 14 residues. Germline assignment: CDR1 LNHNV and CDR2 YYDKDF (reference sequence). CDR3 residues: CATSRDSMNTEAFF. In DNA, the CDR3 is TGTGCCACCAGCAGGGACAGCATGAACACTGAAGCTTTCTTT.

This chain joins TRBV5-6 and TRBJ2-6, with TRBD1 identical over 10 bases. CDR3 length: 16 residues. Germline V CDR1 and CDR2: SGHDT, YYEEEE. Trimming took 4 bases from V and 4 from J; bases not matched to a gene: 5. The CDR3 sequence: CASSPGTGAGANVLTF. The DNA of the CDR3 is TGTGCCAGCAGCCCCGGGACAGGGGCCGGGGCCAACGTCCTGACTTTC.

In DNA, the CDR3 is TGCGCCAGCAGCCTGAGGGGGACGGACTATGGCTACACCTTC. Protein sequence: CASSLRGTDYGYTF. The V gene is TRBV4-1, the J gene TRBJ1-2; the D gene is possibly TRBD1 (6 bases). Germline V CDR1 and CDR2: MGHRA, YSYEKL. There are 14 residues in the CDR3. Trimming removed 4 bases from V and 3 bases from J, with 12 bases in between.

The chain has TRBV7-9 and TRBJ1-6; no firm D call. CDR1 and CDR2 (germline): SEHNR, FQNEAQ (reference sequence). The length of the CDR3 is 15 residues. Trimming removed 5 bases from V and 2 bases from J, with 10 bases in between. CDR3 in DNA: TGTGCCAGCAGCCCTACCGGGCCCTATAATTCACCCCTCCACTTT. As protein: CASSPTGPYNSPLHF.

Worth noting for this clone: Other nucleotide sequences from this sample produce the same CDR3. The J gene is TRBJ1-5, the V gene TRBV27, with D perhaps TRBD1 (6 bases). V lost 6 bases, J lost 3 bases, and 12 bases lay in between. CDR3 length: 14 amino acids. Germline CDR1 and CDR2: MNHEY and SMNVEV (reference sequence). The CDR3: CASSSGQYNQPQHF. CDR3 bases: TGTGCCAGCAGCTCGGGACAATACAATCAGCCCCAGCATTTT.

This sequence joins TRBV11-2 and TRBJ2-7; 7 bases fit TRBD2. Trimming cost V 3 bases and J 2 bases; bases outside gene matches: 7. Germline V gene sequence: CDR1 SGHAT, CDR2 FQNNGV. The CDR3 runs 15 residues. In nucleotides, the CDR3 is TGTGCCAGCAGCTTCGGGCGGGAGAGGGCCTACGAGCAGTACTTC. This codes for CASSFGRERAYEQYF.

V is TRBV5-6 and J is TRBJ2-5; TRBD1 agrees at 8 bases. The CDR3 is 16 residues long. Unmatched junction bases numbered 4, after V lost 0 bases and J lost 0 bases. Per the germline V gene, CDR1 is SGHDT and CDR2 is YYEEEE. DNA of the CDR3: TGTGCCAGCAGCTTGGATCGGACAGGGAACCAAGAGACCCAGTACTTC. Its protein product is CASSLDRTGNQETQYF.

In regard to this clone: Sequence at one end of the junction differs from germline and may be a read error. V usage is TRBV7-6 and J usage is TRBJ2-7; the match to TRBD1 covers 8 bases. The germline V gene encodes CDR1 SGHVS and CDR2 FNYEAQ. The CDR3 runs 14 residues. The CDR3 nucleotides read TGTGCCAGCAGCTCAGGACAGGGTTCCTCCGAGCAGTACTTC. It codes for CASSSGQGSSEQYF.

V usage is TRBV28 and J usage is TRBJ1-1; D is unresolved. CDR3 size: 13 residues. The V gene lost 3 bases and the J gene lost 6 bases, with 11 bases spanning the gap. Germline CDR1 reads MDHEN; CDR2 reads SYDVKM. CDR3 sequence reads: CASSLVPHAEAFF. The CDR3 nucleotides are TGTGCCAGCAGTTTGGTACCCCACGCTGAAGCTTTCTTT.

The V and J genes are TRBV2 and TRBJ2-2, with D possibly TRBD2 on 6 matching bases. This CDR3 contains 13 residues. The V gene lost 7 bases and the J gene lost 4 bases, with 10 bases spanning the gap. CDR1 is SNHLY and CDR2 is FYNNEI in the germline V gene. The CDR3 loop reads CASMGEATGELFF. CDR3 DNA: TGTGCCAGCATGGGGGAGGCCACCGGGGAGCTGTTTTTT.

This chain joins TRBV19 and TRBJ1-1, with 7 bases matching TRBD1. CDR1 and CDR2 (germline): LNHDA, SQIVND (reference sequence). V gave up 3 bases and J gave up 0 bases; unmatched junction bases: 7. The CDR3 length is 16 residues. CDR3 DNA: TGTGCCAGTAGTATCCAGTATCAGGGGGTGAACACTGAAGCTTTCTTT. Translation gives CASSIQYQGVNTEAFF.

CDR3: CSVEGNPSGGEQYF. In DNA, the CDR3 is TGCAGCGTTGAAGGGAACCCTTCGGGGGGGGAGCAGTACTTC. The rearrangement joins TRBV29-1 to TRBJ2-7; 8 bases match TRBD2. Trimming removed 1 base from V and 7 bases from J; junction bases left unmatched: 9. The length of the CDR3 is 14 residues. Germline V gene sequence: CDR1 SQVTM, CDR2 ANQGSEA.

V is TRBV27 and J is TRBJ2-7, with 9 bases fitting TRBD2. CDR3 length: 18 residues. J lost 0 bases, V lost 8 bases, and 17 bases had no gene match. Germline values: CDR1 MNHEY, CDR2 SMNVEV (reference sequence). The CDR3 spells CASPNRGLAGIGSYEQYF. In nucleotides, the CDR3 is TGTGCCAGCCCTAACCGGGGGCTAGCGGGAATCGGCTCCTACGAGCAGTACTTC.

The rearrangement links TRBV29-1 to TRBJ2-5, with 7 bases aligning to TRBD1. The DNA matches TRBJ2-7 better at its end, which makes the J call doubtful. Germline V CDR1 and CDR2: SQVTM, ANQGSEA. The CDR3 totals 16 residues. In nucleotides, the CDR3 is TGCAGCGTTGAAGATCTGTTGGGACAGCGCTCCTACGAGCAGTACTTC. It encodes CSVEDLLGQRSYEQYF.

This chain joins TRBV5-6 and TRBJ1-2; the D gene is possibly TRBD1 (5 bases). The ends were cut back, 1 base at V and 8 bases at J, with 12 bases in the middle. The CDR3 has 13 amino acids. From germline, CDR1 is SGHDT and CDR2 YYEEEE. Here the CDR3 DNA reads TGTGCCAGCAGCTTGTGGGGCGCCCAGGGCTACACCTTC. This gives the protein CASSLWGAQGYTF.

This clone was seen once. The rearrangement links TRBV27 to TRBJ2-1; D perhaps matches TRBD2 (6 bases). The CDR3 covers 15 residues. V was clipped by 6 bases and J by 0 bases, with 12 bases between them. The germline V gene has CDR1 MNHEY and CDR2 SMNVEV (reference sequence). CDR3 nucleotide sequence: TGTGCCAGCAGGCTAGCGAGTAGCTCCTACAATGAGCAGTTCTTC. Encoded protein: CASRLASSSYNEQFF.

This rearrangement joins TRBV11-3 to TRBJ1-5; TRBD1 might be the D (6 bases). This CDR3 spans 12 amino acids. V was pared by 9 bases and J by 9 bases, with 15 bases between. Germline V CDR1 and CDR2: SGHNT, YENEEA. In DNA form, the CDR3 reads TGTGCCAGACCTGACAGGACGAGGCCCCAGCATTTT. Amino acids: CARPDRTRPQHF.

This CDR3 reads CASSREGGRTGELFF. In nucleotides, the CDR3 is TGCGCCAGCAGCCGAGAAGGCGGGAGGACCGGGGAGCTGTTTTTT. J is TRBJ2-2 and V is TRBV4-1, with 8 bases identical to TRBD2. The CDR3 is 15 amino acids. From germline, CDR1 is MGHRA and CDR2 YSYEKL. V gave up 4 bases and J gave up 5 bases; unmatched junction bases: 6.

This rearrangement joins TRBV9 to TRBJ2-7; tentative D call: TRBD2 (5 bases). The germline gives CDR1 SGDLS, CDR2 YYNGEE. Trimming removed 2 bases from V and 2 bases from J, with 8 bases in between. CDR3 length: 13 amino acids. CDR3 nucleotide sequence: TGTGCCAGCAGCGTTTCGACTACCTACGAGCAGTACTTC. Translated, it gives CASSVSTTYEQYF.

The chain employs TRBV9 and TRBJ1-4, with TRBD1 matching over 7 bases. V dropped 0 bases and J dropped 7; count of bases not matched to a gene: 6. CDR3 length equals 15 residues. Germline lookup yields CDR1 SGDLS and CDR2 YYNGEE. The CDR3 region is CASSVEGAPGEKLFF. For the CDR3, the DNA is TGTGCCAGCAGCGTAGAGGGGGCGCCGGGTGAAAAACTGTTTTTT. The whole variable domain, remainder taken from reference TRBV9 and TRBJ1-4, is DSGVTQTPKHLITATGQRVTLRCSPRSGDLSVYWYQQSLDQGLQFLIQYYNGEERAKGNILERFSAQQFPDLHSELNLSSLELGDSALYFCASSVEGAPGEKLFFGSGTQLSVL.

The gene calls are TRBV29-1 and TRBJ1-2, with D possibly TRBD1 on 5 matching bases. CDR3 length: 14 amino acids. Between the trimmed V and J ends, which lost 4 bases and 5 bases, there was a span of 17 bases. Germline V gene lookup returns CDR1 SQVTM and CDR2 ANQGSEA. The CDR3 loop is CSVVWARGYYGYTF. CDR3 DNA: TGCAGCGTTGTGTGGGCCCGGGGGTATTATGGCTACACCTTC. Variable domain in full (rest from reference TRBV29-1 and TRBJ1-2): SAVISQKPSRDICQRGTSLTIQCQVDSQVTMMFWYRQQPGQSLTLIATANQGSEATYESGFVIDKFPISRPNLTFSTLTVSNMSPEDSSIYLCSVVWARGYYGYTFGSGTRLTVV.

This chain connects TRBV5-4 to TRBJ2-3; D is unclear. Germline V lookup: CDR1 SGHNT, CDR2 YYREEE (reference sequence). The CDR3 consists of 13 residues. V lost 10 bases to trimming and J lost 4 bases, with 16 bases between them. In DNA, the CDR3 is TGTGCCGGAAAATGGTCGGGTTCAGATACGCAGTATTTT. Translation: CAGKWSGSDTQYF.

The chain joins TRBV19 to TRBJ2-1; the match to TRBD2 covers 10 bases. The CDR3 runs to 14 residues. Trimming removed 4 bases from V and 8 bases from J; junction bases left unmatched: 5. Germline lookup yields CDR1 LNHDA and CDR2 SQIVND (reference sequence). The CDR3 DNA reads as TGTGCCAGTAGTAAGACTAGCGGGTTCGATGAGCAGTTCTTC. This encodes CASSKTSGFDEQFF.